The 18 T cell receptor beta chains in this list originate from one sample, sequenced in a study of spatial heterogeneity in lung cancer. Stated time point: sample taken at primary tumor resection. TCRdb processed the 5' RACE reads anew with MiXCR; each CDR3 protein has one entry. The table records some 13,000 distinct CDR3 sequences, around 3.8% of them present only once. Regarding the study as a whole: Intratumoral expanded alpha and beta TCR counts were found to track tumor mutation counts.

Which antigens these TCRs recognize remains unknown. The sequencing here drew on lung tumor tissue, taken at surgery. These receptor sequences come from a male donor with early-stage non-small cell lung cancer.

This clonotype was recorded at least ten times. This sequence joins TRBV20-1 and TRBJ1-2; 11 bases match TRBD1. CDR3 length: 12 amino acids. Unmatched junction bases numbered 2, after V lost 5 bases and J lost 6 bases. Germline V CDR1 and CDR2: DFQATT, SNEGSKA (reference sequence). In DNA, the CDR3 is TGCAGTGCTGAGGACAGGGGGCATGGCTACACCTTC. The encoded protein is CSAEDRGHGYTF.

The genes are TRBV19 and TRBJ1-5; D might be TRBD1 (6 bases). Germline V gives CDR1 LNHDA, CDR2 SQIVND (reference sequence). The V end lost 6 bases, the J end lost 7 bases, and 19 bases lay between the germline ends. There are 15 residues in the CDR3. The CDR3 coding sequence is TGTGCCAGTAGATCTCATAGCAGGGGTGGGCAGCCCCAGCATTTT. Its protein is CASRSHSRGGQPQHF.

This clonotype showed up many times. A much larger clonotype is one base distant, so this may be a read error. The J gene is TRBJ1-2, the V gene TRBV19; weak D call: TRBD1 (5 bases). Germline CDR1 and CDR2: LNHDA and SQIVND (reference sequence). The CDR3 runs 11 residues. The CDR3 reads CATLGLSGYNF. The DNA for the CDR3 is TGTGCCACTTTGGGGCTGTCTGGCTACAACTTC.

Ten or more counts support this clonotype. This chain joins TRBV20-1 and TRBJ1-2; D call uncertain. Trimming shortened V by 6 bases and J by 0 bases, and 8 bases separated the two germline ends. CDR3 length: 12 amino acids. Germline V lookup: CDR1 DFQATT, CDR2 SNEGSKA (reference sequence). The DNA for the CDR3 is TGCAGTGCCCCAGTCACTAACTATGGCTACACCTTC. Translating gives CSAPVTNYGYTF.

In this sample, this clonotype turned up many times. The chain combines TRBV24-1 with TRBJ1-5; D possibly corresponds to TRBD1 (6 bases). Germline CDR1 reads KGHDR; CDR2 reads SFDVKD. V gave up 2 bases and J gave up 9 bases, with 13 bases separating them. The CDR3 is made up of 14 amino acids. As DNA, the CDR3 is TGTGCCACCAGTGATTCGACAGGTCCATCGCCCCAGCATTTT. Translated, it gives CATSDSTGPSPQHF.

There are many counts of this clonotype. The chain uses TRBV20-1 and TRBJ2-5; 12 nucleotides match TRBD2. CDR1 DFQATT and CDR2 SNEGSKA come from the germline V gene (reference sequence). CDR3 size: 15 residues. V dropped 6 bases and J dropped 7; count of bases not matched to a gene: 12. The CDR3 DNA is TGCAGTGCCAACCGACTAGCGGGAGATCGTGTGACCCAGTACTTC. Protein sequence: CSANRLAGDRVTQYF.

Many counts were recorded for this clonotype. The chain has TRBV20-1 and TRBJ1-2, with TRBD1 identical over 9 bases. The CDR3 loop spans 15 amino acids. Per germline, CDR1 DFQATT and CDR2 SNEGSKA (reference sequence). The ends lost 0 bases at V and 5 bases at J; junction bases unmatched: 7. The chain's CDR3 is CSAREGQGCYYGYTF. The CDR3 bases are TGCAGTGCTAGAGAGGGACAGGGCTGTTATTATGGCTACACCTTC.

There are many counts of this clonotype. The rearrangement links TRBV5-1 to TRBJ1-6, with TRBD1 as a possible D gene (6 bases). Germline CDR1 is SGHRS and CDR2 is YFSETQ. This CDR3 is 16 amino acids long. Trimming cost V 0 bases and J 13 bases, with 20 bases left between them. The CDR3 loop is CASSLEGGLGKTPLHF. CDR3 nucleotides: TGCGCCAGCAGCTTGGAGGGGGGACTGGGGAAGACGCCCCTCCACTTT.

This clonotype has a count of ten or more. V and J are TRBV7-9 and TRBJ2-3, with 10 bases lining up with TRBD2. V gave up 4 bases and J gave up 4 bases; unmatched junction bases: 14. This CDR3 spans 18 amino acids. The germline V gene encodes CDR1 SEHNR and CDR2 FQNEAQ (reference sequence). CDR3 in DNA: TGTGCCAGCAGCTACGTGACCGGAACTAGCGGGAAGCCAGATACGCAGTATTTT. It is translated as CASSYVTGTSGKPDTQYF.

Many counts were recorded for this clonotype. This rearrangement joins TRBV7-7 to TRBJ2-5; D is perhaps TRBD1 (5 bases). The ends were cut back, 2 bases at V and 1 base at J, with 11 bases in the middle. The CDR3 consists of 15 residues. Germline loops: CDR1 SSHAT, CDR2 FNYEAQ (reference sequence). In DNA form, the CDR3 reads TGTGCCAGCAGCTTAATTACTGGGGCCCAAGAGACCCAGTACTTC. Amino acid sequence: CASSLITGAQETQYF.

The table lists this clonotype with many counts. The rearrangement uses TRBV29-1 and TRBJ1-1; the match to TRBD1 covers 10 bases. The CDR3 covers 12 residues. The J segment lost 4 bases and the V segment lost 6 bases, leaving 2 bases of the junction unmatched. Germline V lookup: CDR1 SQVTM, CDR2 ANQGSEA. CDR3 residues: CSVRTGGTEAFF. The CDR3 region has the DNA TGCAGCGTCCGGACAGGGGGCACTGAAGCTTTCTTT.

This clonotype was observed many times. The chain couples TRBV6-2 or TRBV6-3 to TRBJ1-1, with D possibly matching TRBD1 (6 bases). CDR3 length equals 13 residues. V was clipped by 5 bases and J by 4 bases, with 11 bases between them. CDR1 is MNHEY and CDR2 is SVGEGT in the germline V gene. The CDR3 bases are TGTGCCAGCAGTGACAGGAGACTCACTGAAGCTTTCTTT. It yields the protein CASSDRRLTEAFF.

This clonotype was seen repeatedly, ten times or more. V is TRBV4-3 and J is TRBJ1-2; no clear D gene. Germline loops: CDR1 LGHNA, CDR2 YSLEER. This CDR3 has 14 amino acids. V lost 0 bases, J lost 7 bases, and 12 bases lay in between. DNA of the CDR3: TGCGCCAGCAGCCAAGATTTCGGGCGTAGTGGCTACACCTTC. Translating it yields CASSQDFGRSGYTF.

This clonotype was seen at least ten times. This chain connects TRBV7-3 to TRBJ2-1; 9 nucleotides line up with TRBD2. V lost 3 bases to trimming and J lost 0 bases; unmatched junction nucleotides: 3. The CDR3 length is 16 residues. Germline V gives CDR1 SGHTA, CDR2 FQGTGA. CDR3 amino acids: CASSLASGNSYNEQFF. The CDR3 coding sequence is TGTGCCAGCAGCTTGGCTAGCGGGAACTCCTACAATGAGCAGTTCTTC. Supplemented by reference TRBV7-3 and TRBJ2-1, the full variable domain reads GAGVSQTPSNKVTEKGKYVELRCDPISGHTALYWYRQSLGQGPEFLIYFQGTGAADDSGLPNDRFFAVRPEGSVSTLKIQRTERGDSAVYLCASSLASGNSYNEQFFGPGTRLTVL.

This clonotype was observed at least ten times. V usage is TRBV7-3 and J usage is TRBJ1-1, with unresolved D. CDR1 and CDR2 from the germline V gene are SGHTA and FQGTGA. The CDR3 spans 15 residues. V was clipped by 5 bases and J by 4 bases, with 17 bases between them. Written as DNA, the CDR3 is TGTGCCAGCAGCCTCCTGGCTGCGTGGGGCACTGAAGCTTTCTTT. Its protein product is CASSLLAAWGTEAFF.

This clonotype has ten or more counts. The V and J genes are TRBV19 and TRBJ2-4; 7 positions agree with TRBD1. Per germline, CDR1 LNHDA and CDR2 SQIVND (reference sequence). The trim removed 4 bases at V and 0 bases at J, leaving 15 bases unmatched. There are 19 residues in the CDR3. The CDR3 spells CASSTPSTGKLLAKNIQYF. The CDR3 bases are TGTGCCAGTAGTACCCCGTCGACAGGGAAACTATTAGCCAAAAACATTCAGTACTTC.

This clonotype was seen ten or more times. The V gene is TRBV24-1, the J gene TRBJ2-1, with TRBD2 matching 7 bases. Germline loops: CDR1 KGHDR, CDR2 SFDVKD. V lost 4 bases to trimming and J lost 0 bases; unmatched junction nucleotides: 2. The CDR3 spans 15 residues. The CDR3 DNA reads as TGTGCCACCAGTGAGGGCGGGAGCTCCTACAATGAGCAGTTCTTC. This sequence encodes CATSEGGSSYNEQFF.

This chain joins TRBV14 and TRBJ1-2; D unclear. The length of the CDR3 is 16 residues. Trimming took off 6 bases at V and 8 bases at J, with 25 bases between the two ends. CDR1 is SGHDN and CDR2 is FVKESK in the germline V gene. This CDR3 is CASSPTEPRGWTGYTF. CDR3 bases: TGTGCCAGCAGTCCCACCGAGCCGAGAGGTTGGACGGGCTACACCTTC.